This TCR beta chain was captured by sequencing in a study of blood T cells in healthy people across ages. Comments on this clonotype: The antigen is not known. An end of the junction differs from the germline gene, which may be a read error.

CDR3 size: 14 residues. Germline V gene data show CDR1 as DFQATT and CDR2 as SNEGSKA (reference sequence). For the second PCR, which ran for roughly 6 to 11 cycles, a sample-barcoded 5' primer and a J-beta primer mix were used. Unique molecular identifiers of 12 random nucleotides labeled each cDNA. TCRdb re-derived calls from the 5' RACE reads in MiXCR, one entry per CDR3 protein. This table holds under 850,000 distinct CDR3 sequences, under 40% found once. Study findings and constraints: Estimates of diversity drawn from one million T cells were considered underestimates. Samples with more naive T cells showed higher observed beta diversity. Observed TCR beta diversity per million T cells went down as age went up. This fall followed a roughly linear course with age.

This receptor was obtained from a young man in good health. The sequencing input was blood. The chain couples TRBV20-1 to TRBJ1-1; D may be TRBD1 (5 bases). In nucleotides, the CDR3 is TGCAGTGCTGGAGATTCGATGGCCGCAGGGGAAGCTTTCTTT. Encoded protein: CSAGDSMAAGEAFF.